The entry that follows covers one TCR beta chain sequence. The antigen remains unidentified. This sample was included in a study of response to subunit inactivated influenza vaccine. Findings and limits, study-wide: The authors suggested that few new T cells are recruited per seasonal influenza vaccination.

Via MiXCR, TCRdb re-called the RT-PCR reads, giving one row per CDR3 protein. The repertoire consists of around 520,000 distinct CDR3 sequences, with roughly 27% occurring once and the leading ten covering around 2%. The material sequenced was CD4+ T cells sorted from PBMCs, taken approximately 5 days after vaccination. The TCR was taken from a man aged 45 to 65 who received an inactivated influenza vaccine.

The CDR3 spells CASSFAPGNQPQHF. CDR3 DNA sequence: TGTGCCAGCAGTTTCGCCCCTGGGAATCAGCCCCAGCATTTT. The chain has TRBV12-3 or TRBV12-4 and TRBJ1-5; unclear D gene. This CDR3 is built from 14 residues. V lost 3 bases, J lost 4 bases, and 10 bases lay in between.